This T cell receptor beta chain was identified during a study of blood T cell repertoires in COVID-19 (dated by TCRdb to 2019 to 2021). Regarding the complete study: The collaborator samples originated in the United States, Italy and Spain and spanned the acute and convalescent phases of COVID-19. Samples were obtained from the ongoing ImmuneRACE study (first 160 participants) and from about 1,300 subjects provided by 6 global collaborators. The sample metadata nearly always contained a de-identified subject ID, COVID-19 status, age in years and sex. The repertoires were released in a freely available public database intended as a resource for research on the immune response to SARS-CoV-2. The material from the prospective study consisted of cDNA or gDNA derived from T cells, B-cell-depleted T cells, or PBMCs. Subjects who had been exposed to COVID-19, were actively infected with it, or had recovered from it provided the deeply sampled blood TCRbeta repertoires that made up the dataset. HLA class I and class II types, where available, came from metadata supplied by the sample provider rather than from assay-based typing. The investigation overall reported the following: The amount of clinical and demographic metadata varied by source and participant and was provided uncurated.

This clone has more than one count but fewer than ten. There is no known antigen for this receptor. No base-level quality is on record; no much larger clone is a single base apart. CDR1 and CDR2 were assigned from the germline V gene as SGHVS and FQNEAQ. V lost 4 bases and J lost 7 bases, and the count of bases not matched to a germline gene is 8. From the cysteine up to the phenylalanine, the CDR3 has a length of 15 residues. The only DNA kept is the CDR3, 45 bases in frame from the first base. The immunoSEQ Assay, a bias-controlled multiplex PCR, was used to amplify TCRbeta CDR3 regions from genomic DNA. Under the source paper's analysis protocol: The number of nucleated cells in each sample was estimated by amplification of reference gene primers within the assay. Sequence reads were collapsed and filtered to measure the absolute abundance of every unique TCRbeta CDR3 rearrangement. For each sample, productive Simpson clonality was calculated as the square root of Simpson's diversity index over productive rearrangements. The table comes from immuneACCESS by way of TCRdb, which keeps in-frame sequences with V and J called. Part of the clones is missing from these tables; in studies checked, under half for an unresolved V gene and the rest for unknown reasons. The DNA was the basis for D and trimming; V, J and clone size are from that table. Recorded for this sample are 430,000 or so clones; around 89% of them occurred a single time. The top ten clones comprise around 1.9% of the sample.

In the prospective study, participants were about 18 to 95 years old, resided in approximately 25 geographic areas of the United States, and were enrolled through a virtual design. In the prospective study, participants were assigned to cohorts based on the clinical history participants reported in a screening survey and a study questionnaire. Recovered participants in ImmuneRACE Cohort 3 were defined by two consecutive negative NP/OP PCR tests, clearance by a healthcare professional, or resolution of symptoms. Mobile phlebotomists in the prospective study collected whole blood, serum and a nasopharyngeal or oropharyngeal swab from every participant. Prospective study participants could optionally give additional blood draws and questionnaires over an approximately 2-month period. Before DNA extraction, blood samples from the prospective study were shipped at room temperature or frozen.

This TCR was sampled from a woman in her thirties or forties who had recovered from COVID-19. The rearranged segments are TRBV7-8 and TRBJ1-4; 8 central bases correspond to TRBD1. Material: PBMCs or T cells enriched from blood (not recorded which). The DNA sequence is given as TGTGCCAGCAGCTCCTCAGGGGGCTTAATTGAAAAACTGTTTTTT. The resulting protein is CASSSSGGLIEKLFF. With the rest looked up from the reference TRBV7-8 and TRBJ1-4 genes rather than sequenced, the full variable domain is GAGVSQSPRYKVAKRGQDVALRCDPISGHVSLFWYQQALGQGPEFLTYFQNEAQLDKSGLPSDRFFAERPEGSVSTLKIQRTQQEDSAVYLCASSSSGGLIEKLFFGSGTQLSVL.